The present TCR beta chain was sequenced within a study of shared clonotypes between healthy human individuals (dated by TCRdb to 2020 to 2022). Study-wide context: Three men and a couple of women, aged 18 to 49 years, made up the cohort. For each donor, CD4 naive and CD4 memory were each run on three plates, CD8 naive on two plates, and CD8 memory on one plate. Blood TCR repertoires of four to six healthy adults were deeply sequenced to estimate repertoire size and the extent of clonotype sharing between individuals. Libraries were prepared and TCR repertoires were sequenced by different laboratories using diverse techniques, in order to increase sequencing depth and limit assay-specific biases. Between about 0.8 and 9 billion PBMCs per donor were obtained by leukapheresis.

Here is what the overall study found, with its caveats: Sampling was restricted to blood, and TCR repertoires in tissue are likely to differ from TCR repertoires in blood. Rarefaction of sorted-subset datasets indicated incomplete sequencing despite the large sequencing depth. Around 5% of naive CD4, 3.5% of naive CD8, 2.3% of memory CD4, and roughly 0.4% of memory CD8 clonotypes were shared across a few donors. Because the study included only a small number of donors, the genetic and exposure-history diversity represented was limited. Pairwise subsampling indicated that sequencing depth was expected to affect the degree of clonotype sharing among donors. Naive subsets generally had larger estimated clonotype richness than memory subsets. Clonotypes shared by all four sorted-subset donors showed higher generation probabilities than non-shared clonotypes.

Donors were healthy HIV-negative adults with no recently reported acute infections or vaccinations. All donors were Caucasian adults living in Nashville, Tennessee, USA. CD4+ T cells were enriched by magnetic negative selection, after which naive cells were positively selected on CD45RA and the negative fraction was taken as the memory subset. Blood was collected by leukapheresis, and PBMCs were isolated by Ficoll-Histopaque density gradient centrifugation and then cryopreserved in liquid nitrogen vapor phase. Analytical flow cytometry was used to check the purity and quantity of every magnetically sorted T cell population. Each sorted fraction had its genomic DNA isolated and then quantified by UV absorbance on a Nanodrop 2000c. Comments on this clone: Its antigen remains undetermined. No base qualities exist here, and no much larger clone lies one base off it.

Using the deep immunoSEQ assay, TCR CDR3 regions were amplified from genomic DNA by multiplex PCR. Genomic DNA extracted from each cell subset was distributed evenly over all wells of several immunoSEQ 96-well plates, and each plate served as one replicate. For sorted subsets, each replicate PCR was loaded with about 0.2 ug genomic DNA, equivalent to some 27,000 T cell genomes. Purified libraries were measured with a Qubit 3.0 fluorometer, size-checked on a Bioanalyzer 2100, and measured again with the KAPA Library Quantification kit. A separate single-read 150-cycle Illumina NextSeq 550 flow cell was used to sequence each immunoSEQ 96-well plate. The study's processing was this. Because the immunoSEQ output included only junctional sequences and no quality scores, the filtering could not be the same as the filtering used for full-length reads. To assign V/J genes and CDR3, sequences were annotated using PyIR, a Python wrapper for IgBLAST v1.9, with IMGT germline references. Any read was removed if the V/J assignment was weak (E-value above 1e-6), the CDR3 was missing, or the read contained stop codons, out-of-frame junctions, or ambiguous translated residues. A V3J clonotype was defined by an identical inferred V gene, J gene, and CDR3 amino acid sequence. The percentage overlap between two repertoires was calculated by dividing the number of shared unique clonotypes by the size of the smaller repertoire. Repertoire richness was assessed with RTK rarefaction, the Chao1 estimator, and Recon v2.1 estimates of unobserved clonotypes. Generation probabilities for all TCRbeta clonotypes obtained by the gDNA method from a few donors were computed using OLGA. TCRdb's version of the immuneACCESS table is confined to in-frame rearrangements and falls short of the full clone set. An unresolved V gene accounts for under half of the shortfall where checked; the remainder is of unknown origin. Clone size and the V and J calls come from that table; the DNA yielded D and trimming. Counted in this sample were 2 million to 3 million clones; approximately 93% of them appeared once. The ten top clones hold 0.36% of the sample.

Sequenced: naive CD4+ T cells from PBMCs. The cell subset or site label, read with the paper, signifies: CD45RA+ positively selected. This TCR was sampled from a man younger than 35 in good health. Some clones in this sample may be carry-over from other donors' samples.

The CDR3 reads CASSLDPGGYGYTF. Read as DNA, the sequence is TGTGCCAGCAGCTTAGATCCAGGGGGATATGGCTACACCTTC. Recombination linked TRBV7-2 to TRBJ1-2, and 7 junction bases match TRBD1. There are 14 amino acids in the CDR3, from cysteine to phenylalanine inclusive. CDR3 DNA is the only sequence kept; it has 42 bases, read in frame from the first base. Relative to germline, V is missing 1 base and J is missing 5 bases, with 4 bases of the junction outside any gene match. The germline V gene supplies CDR1 SGHTA and CDR2 FQGNSA.